Following are 15 T cell receptor beta chains from one sample sequenced in a study of blood T cell repertoires in COVID-19. Repertoires were generated with immunoSEQ multiplex PCR, while TCRdb's copy carries only in-frame clones and drops some. Among 200,000 or so clones listed, just under 85% were seen once. Material: peripheral blood. The receptors derive from a woman between 65 and 79 years old with active or convalescent COVID-19.

This clone showed up just a few times. The chain employs TRBV5-1 and TRBJ1-5; TRBD1 is a possible D gene (5 bases). The ends were cut back, 1 base at V and 2 bases at J, with 10 bases in the middle. Germline values: CDR1 SGHRS, CDR2 YFSETQ. The CDR3 covers 15 residues. This chain's CDR3 is CASSLYQGRNQPQHF. CDR3 coding DNA: TGCGCCAGCAGCTTGTATCAGGGCCGCAATCAGCCCCAGCATTTT.

This clone came up once. This chain uses TRBV6-5 with TRBJ2-2, with 10 bases aligning to TRBD1. V shed 0 bases and J 6 bases; nucleotides not matched to a gene: 1. The CDR3 spans 15 residues. Germline V gives CDR1 MNHEY, CDR2 SVGAGI. The CDR3 DNA is TGTGCCAGCAGTTACTCGGGACAGGGGTCCGGGGAGCTGTTTTTT. Its protein product is CASSYSGQGSGELFF.

The CDR3 sequence: CASGQGLDEQYF. Here the CDR3 DNA reads TGTGCCAGCGGACAGGGATTGGACGAGCAGTACTTC. The chain links TRBV5-6 to TRBJ2-7; TRBD1 aligns across 8 bases. The trim removed 7 bases at V and 5 bases at J, leaving 5 bases unmatched. Per germline, CDR1 SGHDT and CDR2 YYEEEE. There are 12 residues in the CDR3.

This sequence joins TRBV6-5 and TRBJ1-2; TRBD1 aligns across 11 bases. V lost 7 bases and J lost 6; bases outside the gene matches: 10. Germline lookup yields CDR1 MNHEY and CDR2 SVGAGI. The CDR3 runs to 15 residues. The CDR3 loop is CASIPDRGQTDGYTF. The CDR3, as DNA: TGTGCCAGCATTCCGGACAGGGGGCAAACAGATGGCTACACCTTC.

The V gene is TRBV13, the J gene TRBJ2-7, with 12 bases aligning to TRBD2. After removal of 5 bases from V and 0 bases from J, the junction contained 5 bases not matched to a gene. Per the germline V gene, CDR1 is PRHDT and CDR2 is FYEKMQ (reference sequence). There are 16 residues in the CDR3. The CDR3 protein is CASSLRTSGNSYEQYF. The CDR3 region has the DNA TGTGCCAGCAGCCTCCGGACTAGCGGGAACTCCTACGAGCAGTACTTC.

The V call is TRBV11-3, the J call TRBJ1-1; D possibly corresponds to TRBD1 (5 bases). Germline V gives CDR1 SGHNT, CDR2 YENEEA. The length of the CDR3 is 14 residues. V lost 1 base and J lost 5, with 11 bases in between. The CDR3 loop reads CASSLGGRGTEAFF. CDR3 in DNA: TGTGCCAGCAGCTTAGGAGGTAGGGGAACTGAAGCTTTCTTT.

This clone has just one count. This chain connects TRBV27 to TRBJ1-4, with 8 bases matching TRBD1. The length of the CDR3 is 14 residues. Germline V gene lookup returns CDR1 MNHEY and CDR2 SMNVEV (reference sequence). The V segment lost 8 bases and the J segment 7 bases; nucleotides outside the gene matches: 9. CDR3 sequence (DNA): TGTGCCAGCCGAACGACAGGGGTTGCTGAAAAACTGTTTTTT. Encoded protein: CASRTTGVAEKLFF.

The rearrangement links TRBV10-1 to TRBJ1-2; D perhaps matches TRBD1 (6 bases). The CDR3 covers 16 residues. Germline V CDR1 and CDR2: WNHNN, SYGVQD (reference sequence). V lost 3 bases and J lost 6, with 20 bases in between. The CDR3 here is CASSDGGSHPGNGYTF. The CDR3 DNA follows: TGCGCCAGCAGTGATGGGGGCAGCCACCCTGGGAATGGCTACACCTTC.

The J gene is TRBJ1-5, the V gene TRBV27; no reliable D call. This CDR3 spans 12 amino acids. Germline assignment: CDR1 MNHEY and CDR2 SMNVEV (reference sequence). Trimming took off 6 bases at V and 7 bases at J, with 10 bases between the two ends. The CDR3 spells CASRTGYQPQHF. Written as DNA, the CDR3 is TGTGCCAGCAGAACTGGTTACCAGCCCCAGCATTTT.

The chain recombines TRBV19 with TRBJ2-3, with D possibly matching TRBD2 (6 bases). The germline gives CDR1 LNHDA, CDR2 SQIVND (reference sequence). V dropped 5 bases and J dropped 2 bases, with 20 bases sitting between them. The CDR3 contains 17 residues. CDR3 DNA sequence: TGTGCCAGTAGTCAGGCCCTTTCCGCGGGGAACACAGATACGCAGTATTTT. Translating gives CASSQALSAGNTDTQYF. The full variable domain, rest sourced from reference TRBV19 and TRBJ2-3, is DGGITQSPKYLFRKEGQNVTLSCEQNLNHDAMYWYRQDPGQGLRLIYYSQIVNDFQKGDIAEGYSVSREKKESFPLTVTSAQKNPTAFYLCASSQALSAGNTDTQYFGPGTRLTVL.

The chain uses TRBV9 and TRBJ2-1; possibly TRBD1 for D (5 bases). Trimming cost V 0 bases and J 6 bases, with 7 bases left between them. Per the germline V gene, CDR1 is SGDLS and CDR2 is YYNGEE. The CDR3 runs 13 residues. In DNA form, the CDR3 reads TGTGCCAGCAGCGTAGGAGACAGCAATGAGCAGTTCTTC. Translating gives CASSVGDSNEQFF.

The gene calls are TRBV7-8 and TRBJ2-3; 8 bases are a match to TRBD1. Trimming removed 5 bases from V and 1 base from J; junction bases left unmatched: 17. The CDR3 totals 19 residues. The germline V gene encodes CDR1 SGHVS and CDR2 FQNEAQ. CDR3 in DNA: TGTGCCAGCAGCCCCCAGAGTAGACAGGGGCGTTTGGGCACAGATACGCAGTATTTT. Its protein is CASSPQSRQGRLGTDTQYF.

The gene calls are TRBV3-1 (or the pseudogene TRBV3-2) and TRBJ2-5; 13 bases fit TRBD2. With 3 bases clipped from V and 1 base from J, the junction kept 14 bases outside the gene matches. Germline values: CDR1 LGHDT, CDR2 YNNKEL (reference sequence). The CDR3 runs 20 residues. The CDR3 DNA reads as TGTGCCAGCAGCCACTCCGGGACTAGCGGGGCGAGAGGAATCCAAGAGACCCAGTACTTC. It yields the protein CASSHSGTSGARGIQETQYF.

The rearrangement uses TRBV21-1 and TRBJ2-1; the DNA was not used to check the table's D call, TRBD2. TRBV21-1 is annotated as a pseudogene. The CDR3 totals 15 residues. The CDR3 region is CASSKRAGADGEQFF. The CDR3 DNA reads as TGTGCCAGCAGCAAGAGAGCGGGAGCTGACGGTGAGCAGTTCTTC.

The chain uses TRBV27 and TRBJ1-1; D unclear. The V and J ends lost 3 bases and 0 bases respectively, with 11 bases between them. This CDR3 is 15 amino acids long. Germline CDR1 MNHEY, CDR2 SMNVEV (reference sequence). The CDR3 DNA is TGTGCCAGCAGTTTGTCGAGTTCGATGAACACTGAAGCTTTCTTT. Its protein is CASSLSSSMNTEAFF.